This TCR beta chain derives from a study of cytomegalovirus exposure and HLA in healthy donors. A note on this clone: What it binds is unknown.

The PCR made use of 60 Vbeta and 13 Jbeta primers. Here immunoSEQ multiplex PCR was the method, and the copy in TCRdb shows in-frame clones only, minus some. The table shows 170,000 or so clones, with roughly 81% occurring only once. Findings and caveats of the study: There was a cluster of highly shared sequence variants that was likely a sequencing artifact. Later on, an analysis found that several of the most significant clusters appeared to be linked to common viral pathogens, which included parvovirus B19. When a later analysis was performed, an Asian-associated ancestry cluster reportedly had fewer N-insertions than the roughly 630-donor mean. It was taken for granted in presence/absence analyses that sequencing depth across donors was roughly uniform.

V lost 6 bases to trimming and J lost 5 bases; unmatched junction nucleotides: 9. This CDR3 is built from 14 residues. Germline V gene data show CDR1 as SNHLY and CDR2 as FYNNEI. The TCR originated in a girl aged 10-17 years in good health and CMV-seropositive. The sequenced sample was PBMCs. V usage is TRBV2 and J usage is TRBJ1-1; 7 bases align to TRBD1. CDR3 bases: TGTGCCAGCAGATCCACAGGGGCGGTAACTGAAGCTTTCTTT. Its translation: CASRSTGAVTEAFF. Variable domain in full (rest from reference TRBV2 and TRBJ1-1): EPEVTQTPSHQVTQMGQEVILRCVPISNHLYFYWYRQILGQKVEFLVSFYNNEISEKSEIFDDQFSVERPDGSNFTLKIRSTKLEDSAMYFCASRSTGAVTEAFFGQGTRLTVV.